A selection of T cell receptor beta chains follows, all from one sample in a study of blood T cell repertoires in COVID-19. Sequenced by immunoSEQ multiplex PCR; TCRdb stores in-frame clones only, minus some. The sample lists a few hundred thousand clones; about four fifths were seen once. The specimen sequenced was PBMCs or T cells enriched from blood (not recorded which). These TCRs come from a woman in her 50s who had recovered from COVID-19. Both conserved end residues are part of each CDR3. D genes are given only for firm matches. Not all rows give a size; the values are once, few, many and, for expanded clones, a class.

CDR3nt,CDR3aa,v_gene,j_gene,d_gene,abundance
TGTGCCAGCAGTCCCGACAGTTTAAGGCCCCAGCATTTT,CASSPDSLRPQHF,TRBV6-5,TRBJ1-5,-,once
TGTGCCAGCAGCCTCCATCTGACGGGGGACTATGGCTACACCTTC,CASSLHLTGDYGYTF,TRBV9,TRBJ1-2,-,-
TGCGCCAGCAGCCAAGAAAAGCTGGACAGGGCAAGTTTCGATTCACCCCTCCACTTT,CASSQEKLDRASFDSPLHF,TRBV4-3,TRBJ1-6,TRBD1,-
TGTGCCAGCAGAGTCAGGGTTCGGAACACTGAAGCTTTCTTT,CASRVRVRNTEAFF,TRBV6-6,TRBJ1-1,-,-
TGTGCCAGCAGTCCCTCGGCCTTATCGGGCACTGAAGCTTTCTTT,CASSPSALSGTEAFF,TRBV2,TRBJ1-1,-,once
TGTGCCAGCAGACGGCCGAGCAGAGCGGGAGGTGCCTACAATGAGCAGTTCTTC,CASRRPSRAGGAYNEQFF,TRBV2,TRBJ2-1,TRBD2,-
TGTGCCAGTGGACAGGGGCCCTCTGGAAACACCATATATTTT,CASGQGPSGNTIYF,TRBV3-1/TRBV3-2,TRBJ1-3,TRBD1,-
TGTGCCAGCAGCTTGGGACTAGCGACGTATGAGCAGTTCTTC,CASSLGLATYEQFF,TRBV5-5,TRBJ2-1,TRBD2,-
TGTGCCAGTAGTATAAGTCTAGCGGAATACAATGAGCAGTTCTTC,CASSISLAEYNEQFF,TRBV19,TRBJ2-1,TRBD2,-
TGTGCCAGCAGCAAGAGACAGGGCGTAGGCAATCAGCCCCAGCATTTT,CASSKRQGVGNQPQHF,TRBV7-2,TRBJ1-5,TRBD1,-
TGTGCCAGTACCACGACAGCCGATGGGCAGCCCCAGCATTTT,CASTTTADGQPQHF,TRBV19,TRBJ1-5,-,few
TGTGCCAGCAGTTCACTAAAAAGTACCTTCTATGGCTACACCTTC,CASSSLKSTFYGYTF,TRBV27,TRBJ1-2,-,-
TGTGCCAGTTATCACGGGGAGCAAACCACAGATACGCAGTATTTT,CASYHGEQTTDTQYF,TRBV2,TRBJ2-3,-,-
TGTGCCAGCAGCTTAGCTGGTGGTAGCTGGGCAGATACGCAGTATTTT,CASSLAGGSWADTQYF,TRBV7-6,TRBJ2-3,-,-
TGTGCCAGCAGTTACTCCTACGTAACCGGGACAGCCAAATACGAGCAGTACTTC,CASSYSYVTGTAKYEQYF,TRBV6-2/TRBV6-3,TRBJ2-7,TRBD1,once
TGTGCCAGCAGAGACGGGAGCTCTGGAAACACCATATATTTT,CASRDGSSGNTIYF,TRBV9,TRBJ1-3,-,-
TGTGCTAGTGGTCCGGACCCGGGGTACGGGTACACTGAAGCTTTCTTT,CASGPDPGYGYTEAFF,TRBV12-5,TRBJ1-1,-,-
TGTGCCAGCAGCTTAGATACGTCAGGTGTCTATGGCTACACCTTC,CASSLDTSGVYGYTF,TRBV11-3,TRBJ1-2,-,-
TGTGCCTGGAGTGCCCTTGGGACGGGGGGGGTTCAGCCCCAGCATTTT,CAWSALGTGGVQPQHF,TRBV30,TRBJ1-5,-,-
TGTGCCAGCAGCGTAGGACAACAGAACACTGAAGCTTTCTTT,CASSVGQQNTEAFF,TRBV9,TRBJ1-1,-,once
TGCGCCAGCAGCCAACCGCTGTCACGGCGGTACGAGCAGTACTTC,CASSQPLSRRYEQYF,TRBV4-1,TRBJ2-7,-,-
TGTGCCAGCAGCAGATCCGGGACAGGGCTATATTTGGAAGCTTTCTTT,CASSRSGTGLYLEAFF,TRBV5-4,TRBJ1-1,TRBD1,-
TGTGCCAGCAGCTTGGGACAGGGAAATTACGAGCAGTACTTC,CASSLGQGNYEQYF,TRBV5-5,TRBJ2-7,TRBD1,-
TGTGCCAGCAGCTCCCGCCCAGGGCCTCAGCATTTT,CASSSRPGPQHF,TRBV7-2,TRBJ1-5,-,-
TGTGCCAGCTCACCAGGGACAGGCTCCTACAATGAGCAGTTCTTC,CASSPGTGSYNEQFF,TRBV18,TRBJ2-1,TRBD1,-
TGCGCCAGCAGCCAAGGCCTAGCGGGAGGCCTTACAACCGGGGAGCTGTTTTTT,CASSQGLAGGLTTGELFF,TRBV4-3,TRBJ2-2,TRBD2,-
TGCGCCAGCAATCCCCCGGGGGGGACTAGCACAGATACGCAGTATTTT,CASNPPGGTSTDTQYF,TRBV23-1,TRBJ2-3,TRBD2,-
TGTGCCAGCAGCTTTGGGGGCGCATCGTTCAGTGAAGCTTTCTTT,CASSFGGASFSEAFF,TRBV5-4,TRBJ1-1,-,-
TGTGCCAGCAGCCCAACAGGGCCGAACACTGAAGCTTTCTTT,CASSPTGPNTEAFF,TRBV3-1/TRBV3-2,TRBJ1-1,-,-
TGTGCCAGCAGCGTGTCCAGGGGCTATGGCTACACCTTC,CASSVSRGYGYTF,TRBV6-5,TRBJ1-2,-,-
TGCAGCGTAACCCTTGGGACAGGGTATGGCTACACCTTC,CSVTLGTGYGYTF,TRBV29-1,TRBJ1-2,TRBD1,few
TGTGCCAGCAGTTTATCCCGGGAACTGGGGAACACCATATATTTT,CASSLSRELGNTIYF,TRBV27,TRBJ1-3,-,-
TGCAGCGTTGAAGATCTAACCAGGGGAGGCTACACCTTC,CSVEDLTRGGYTF,TRBV29-1,TRBJ1-2,-,-